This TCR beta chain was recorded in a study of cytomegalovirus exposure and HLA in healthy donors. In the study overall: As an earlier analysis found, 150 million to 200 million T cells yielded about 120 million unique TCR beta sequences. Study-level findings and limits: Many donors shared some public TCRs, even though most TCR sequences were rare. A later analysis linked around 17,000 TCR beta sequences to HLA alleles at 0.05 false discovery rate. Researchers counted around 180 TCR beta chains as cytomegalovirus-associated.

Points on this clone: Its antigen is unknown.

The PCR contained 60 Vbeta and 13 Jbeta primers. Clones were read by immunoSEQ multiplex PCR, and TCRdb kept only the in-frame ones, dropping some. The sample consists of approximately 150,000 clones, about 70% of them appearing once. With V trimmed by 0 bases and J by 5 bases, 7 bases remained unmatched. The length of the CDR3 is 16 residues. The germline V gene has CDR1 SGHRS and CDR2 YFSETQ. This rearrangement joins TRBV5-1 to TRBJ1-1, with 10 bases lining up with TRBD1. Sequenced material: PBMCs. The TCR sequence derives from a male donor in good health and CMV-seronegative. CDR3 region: CASSLGDRGRRTEAFF. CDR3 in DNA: TGCGCCAGCAGCTTGGGAGACAGGGGGCGTCGGACTGAAGCTTTCTTT.